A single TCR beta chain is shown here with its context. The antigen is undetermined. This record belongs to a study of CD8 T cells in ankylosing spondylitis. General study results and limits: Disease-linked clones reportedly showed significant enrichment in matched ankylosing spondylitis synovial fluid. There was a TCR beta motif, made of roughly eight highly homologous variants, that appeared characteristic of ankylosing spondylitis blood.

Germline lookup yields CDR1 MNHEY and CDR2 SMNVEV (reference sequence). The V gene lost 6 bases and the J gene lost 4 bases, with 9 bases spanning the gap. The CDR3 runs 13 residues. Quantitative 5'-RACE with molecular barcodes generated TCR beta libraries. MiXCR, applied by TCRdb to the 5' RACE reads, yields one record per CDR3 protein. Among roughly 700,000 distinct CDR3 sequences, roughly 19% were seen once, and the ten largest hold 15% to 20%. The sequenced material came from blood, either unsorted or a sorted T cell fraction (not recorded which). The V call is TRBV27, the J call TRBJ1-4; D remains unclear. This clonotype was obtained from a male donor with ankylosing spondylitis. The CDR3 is CASSQSRNEKLFF. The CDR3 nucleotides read TGTGCCAGCAGCCAATCACGTAATGAAAAACTGTTTTTT.